These 9 T cell receptor beta chains were all obtained from the same sample, sequenced in a study of T cell responses to AZD1222 COVID-19 vaccine. Only in-frame clones appear in the TCRdb table, and some are missing; sequencing was by immunoSEQ multiplex PCR. The sample includes 87,000 or so clones, roughly 91% of them seen just once. This material consisted of peripheral blood, taken on day 0 of AZD1222 vaccination. The source of these receptors is an adult in good health.

V is TRBV19 and J is TRBJ2-5; 8 positions agree with TRBD1. Losses at the gene ends were 6 bases for V and 4 bases for J; bases not matched to a gene: 1. This CDR3 is 12 amino acids long. Germline-derived CDR1 and CDR2 are LNHDA and SQIVND (reference sequence). The CDR3 region has the DNA TGTGCCAGTAGCACAGGGGGAGAGACCCAGTACTTC. Protein product: CASSTGGETQYF.

The genes are TRBV7-6 and TRBJ2-7; D remains unclear. Germline CDR1 and CDR2: SGHVS and FNYEAQ. Trimming removed 1 base at V and 2 bases at J, with 6 bases between. The CDR3 is 13 amino acids. CDR3 nucleotides: TGTGCCAGCAGCTTAGGGGATGCCTACGAGCAGTACTTC. It translates to CASSLGDAYEQYF.

The chain employs TRBV7-2 and TRBJ1-1; TRBD1 might be the D (6 bases). In germline, CDR1 is SGHTA, CDR2 FQGNSA. V was cut by 5 bases and J by 7 bases, with 11 bases left in between. CDR3 length equals 12 residues. CDR3 protein: CASSPFRGEAFF. In DNA form, the CDR3 reads TGTGCCAGCAGCCCCTTCAGGGGTGAAGCTTTCTTT. The entire variable domain, with the rest obtained from reference TRBV7-2 and TRBJ1-1, is as follows: GAGVSQSPSNKVTEKGKDVELRCDPISGHTALYWYRQSLGQGLEFLIYFQGNSAPDKSGLPSDRFSAERTGGSVSTLTIQRTQQEDSAVYLCASSPFRGEAFFGQGTRLTVV.

The chain recombines TRBV7-9 with TRBJ1-6; D is possibly TRBD1 (5 bases). V was pared by 3 bases and J by 10 bases, with 13 bases between. The CDR3 loop spans 14 amino acids. Germline CDR1 is SEHNR and CDR2 is FQNEAQ (reference sequence). The CDR3 loop is CASSLGPTNSPLHF. DNA of the CDR3: TGTGCCAGCAGCTTGGGACCCACGAACTCACCCCTCCACTTT.

This clone was recorded once. This rearrangement joins TRBV7-7 to TRBJ1-6; D is uncertain. Trimming took off 2 bases at V and 0 bases at J, with 17 bases between the two ends. The CDR3 sequence is 19 residues long. CDR1 is SSHAT, CDR2 FNYEAQ, per germline (reference sequence). DNA of the CDR3: TGTGCCAGCAGCTTACCACCTCCGGGCCATAGCTCCTATAATTCACCCCTCCACTTT. Its translation: CASSLPPPGHSSYNSPLHF. The full variable domain, rest sourced from reference TRBV7-7 and TRBJ1-6, is GAGVSQSPRYKVTKRGQDVTLRCDPISSHATLYWYQQALGQGPEFLTYFNYEAQPDKSGLPSDRFSAERPEGSISTLTIQRTEQRDSAMYRCASSLPPPGHSSYNSPLHFGNGTRLTVT.

For this clone: Different DNA sequences within this sample yield the same CDR3. The chain couples TRBV10-3 to TRBJ2-5; possibly TRBD2 for D (7 bases). The CDR3 totals 14 residues. The V gene's germline CDR1 is ENHRY and CDR2 SYGVKD. V gave up 2 bases and J gave up 4 bases, with 11 bases separating them. CDR3 sequence reads: CAISEGGGRETQYF. The CDR3 DNA follows: TGTGCCATCAGTGAGGGCGGGGGCCGAGAGACCCAGTACTTC.

This chain connects TRBV6-5 to TRBJ1-4; D not certain. The germline V gene encodes CDR1 MNHEY and CDR2 SVGAGI. CDR3 length equals 13 residues. V was trimmed by 6 bases and J by 8 bases, leaving 13 bases between them. The CDR3 nucleotides are TGTGCCAGCAGAAGTTCGTTGGGGGAAAAACTGTTTTTT. This encodes CASRSSLGEKLFF.

The chain employs TRBV7-6 and TRBJ1-1; D is ambiguous. Trimming took off 3 bases at V and 3 bases at J, with 5 bases between the two ends. There are 12 residues in the CDR3. Germline values: CDR1 SGHVS, CDR2 FNYEAQ. As DNA, the CDR3 is TGTGCCAGCAGCTTTTCGGACACTGAAGCTTTCTTT. Translating it yields CASSFSDTEAFF. The full variable domain, in which reference TRBV7-6 and TRBJ1-1 provide the parts outside the CDR3, is GAGVSQSPRYKVTKRGQDVALRCDPISGHVSLYWYRQALGQGPEFLTYFNYEAQQDKSGLPNDRFSAERPEGSISTLTIQRTEQRDSAMYRCASSFSDTEAFFGQGTRLTVV.

This sequence joins TRBV27 and TRBJ1-5; no clear D gene. CDR1 and CDR2 (germline): MNHEY, SMNVEV (reference sequence). The V end lost 1 base, the J end lost 0 bases, and 13 bases lay between the germline ends. The CDR3 sequence is 17 residues long. The CDR3 coding sequence is TGTGCCAGCAGTTTATTTGGTCCCGCTTATAGCAATCAGCCCCAGCATTTT. Amino acids: CASSLFGPAYSNQPQHF.